A selection of T cell receptor beta chains follows, all from one sample in a study of blood T cell repertoires in COVID-19. Only in-frame clones appear in the TCRdb table, and some are missing; sequencing was by immunoSEQ multiplex PCR. Here the sample spans 250,000 to 350,000 clones, about 91% being singletons. Specimen: peripheral blood. The receptors were sampled from a woman aged 55-69 years with acute or convalescent COVID-19. Both conserved end residues are part of each CDR3. The order of the fields is CDR3 DNA, CDR3 protein, clone size, V gene, J gene, D gene. The D gene is left open where the match is weak. Clone size is given for some rows only: seen once, a few or many times, or a class if the clone is expanded.

DNA: TGTGCCAGCAGCAATAGCGGGGATACGCAGTATTTT; CDR3: CASSNSGDTQYF; size: once; V: TRBV7-2; J: TRBJ2-3; D: TRBD2
DNA: TGTGCCAGCAGCACGACAAGGGGTTTCTACAATGAGCAGTTCTTC; CDR3: CASSTTRGFYNEQFF; size: -; V: TRBV5-5; J: TRBJ2-1; D: -
DNA: TGTGCCAGCAGCTGGAGGGTTTCGGATGAGCAGTTCTTC; CDR3: CASSWRVSDEQFF; size: -; V: TRBV7-8; J: TRBJ2-1; D: -
DNA: TGTGCCAGCGTCCGGGACAGCATCTATGGCTACACCTTC; CDR3: CASVRDSIYGYTF; size: -; V: TRBV28; J: TRBJ1-2; D: TRBD1
DNA: TGTGCCTGGAGTGGGACAGTGAACACTGAAGCTTTCTTT; CDR3: CAWSGTVNTEAFF; size: -; V: TRBV30; J: TRBJ1-1; D: -
DNA: TGTGCCAGCAGTCCGGGGAGGAGTACCCCGCATTATGGCTACACCTTC; CDR3: CASSPGRSTPHYGYTF; size: -; V: TRBV28; J: TRBJ1-2; D: -
DNA: TGTGCCAGCAGCTCAGTAGCGGGGGTGAATTATAATGAGCAGTTCTTC; CDR3: CASSSVAGVNYNEQFF; size: -; V: TRBV5-6; J: TRBJ2-1; D: TRBD2
DNA: TGTGCCAGCAGCTTCCCCGGGGGGGCGGGCACTGAAGCTTTCTTT; CDR3: CASSFPGGAGTEAFF; size: -; V: TRBV11-1; J: TRBJ1-1; D: -
DNA: TGTGCCAGTAGTACGCCCCAGGGACAGGGGTTCTATGGCTACACCTTC; CDR3: CASSTPQGQGFYGYTF; size: once; V: TRBV19; J: TRBJ1-2; D: TRBD1
DNA: TGTGCCAGCAGCCCAGGGGTAGGTAATTCACCCCTCCACTTT; CDR3: CASSPGVGNSPLHF; size: -; V: TRBV27; J: TRBJ1-6; D: -
DNA: TGTGCCAGCAGTTTACGGCAGGGGGTCTACGAGCAGTACTTC; CDR3: CASSLRQGVYEQYF; size: -; V: TRBV27; J: TRBJ2-7; D: TRBD1
DNA: TGTGCCAGCAGTGAGGGTACAGGGTGGGTTTTCTATGGCTACACCTTC; CDR3: CASSEGTGWVFYGYTF; size: -; V: TRBV6-1; J: TRBJ1-2; D: -
DNA: TGTGCCAGCTCACCTCCGGGGGTGAACACCGGGGAGCTGTTTTTT; CDR3: CASSPPGVNTGELFF; size: -; V: TRBV18; J: TRBJ2-2; D: -
DNA: TGTGCCAGCAGCCCAAGACTAGCGGGGGGCTCCCAAGAGACCCAGTACTTC; CDR3: CASSPRLAGGSQETQYF; size: once; V: TRBV27; J: TRBJ2-5; D: TRBD2
DNA: TGTGCCAGCAGCGTAGACAGGGTAGATACGCAGTATTTT; CDR3: CASSVDRVDTQYF; size: -; V: TRBV9; J: TRBJ2-3; D: -
DNA: TGCGCCAGCAGCCAAGGCCCCTCTAGGTACTTC; CDR3: CASSQGPSRYF; size: -; V: TRBV4-1; J: TRBJ2-7; D: -
DNA: TGTGCCAGCAGCGAACCGGGCCAGGGGGCTTACGAGCAGTACTTC; CDR3: CASSEPGQGAYEQYF; size: -; V: TRBV7-9; J: TRBJ2-7; D: TRBD1
DNA: TGTGCCAGCAGCCGGGACAGGGTTAACGGGGAGCTGTTTTTT; CDR3: CASSRDRVNGELFF; size: few; V: TRBV7-9; J: TRBJ2-2; D: TRBD1
DNA: TGTGCCAGCAGCGGCCCGAACAATCAGCCCCAGCATTTT; CDR3: CASSGPNNQPQHF; size: -; V: TRBV7-2; J: TRBJ1-5; D: -
DNA: TGTGCCTGGACGGCAGGGACTATTAACACTGAAGCTTTCTTT; CDR3: CAWTAGTINTEAFF; size: -; V: TRBV30; J: TRBJ1-1; D: -
DNA: TGTGCCAGTAGTCTCCGGGACAGGGCCAATCAGCCCCAGCATTTT; CDR3: CASSLRDRANQPQHF; size: -; V: TRBV19; J: TRBJ1-5; D: TRBD1
DNA: TGTGCCAGCAGTTTCGGACTGGGTGAGGGCTACACCTTC; CDR3: CASSFGLGEGYTF; size: -; V: TRBV27; J: TRBJ1-2; D: -
DNA: TGTGCCACCAGTGATCCCGAGTCAGCGGGAGTTGGAGATACGCAGTATTTT; CDR3: CATSDPESAGVGDTQYF; size: -; V: TRBV24-1; J: TRBJ2-3; D: TRBD2
DNA: TGTGCCAGCAGCGTAGGGCCGGACACATACGAGCAGTACTTC; CDR3: CASSVGPDTYEQYF; size: -; V: TRBV9; J: TRBJ2-7; D: -
DNA: TGTGCCAGCAGCTTGGAGAATGGCAGGGTGGCCTTTGGCTACACCTTC; CDR3: CASSLENGRVAFGYTF; size: -; V: TRBV5-6; J: TRBJ1-2; D: -
DNA: TGTGCCAGTAGTGGAGGGACTCGCCGGGATCAGCCCCAGCATTTT; CDR3: CASSGGTRRDQPQHF; size: -; V: TRBV19; J: TRBJ1-5; D: -
DNA: TGTGCCAGTAGGGACAGGAGCTCCTACGAGCAGTACTTC; CDR3: CASRDRSSYEQYF; size: -; V: TRBV19; J: TRBJ2-7; D: TRBD1
DNA: TGCGCCAGCACCGCGGAAGGGGAGGGCCCGACCTACAATGAGCAGTTCTTC; CDR3: CASTAEGEGPTYNEQFF; size: -; V: TRBV4-1; J: TRBJ2-1; D: TRBD2
DNA: TGTGCCAGTAGTCACCGGGACAGCCATAATGAAAAACTGTTTTTT; CDR3: CASSHRDSHNEKLFF; size: few; V: TRBV19; J: TRBJ1-4; D: TRBD1
DNA: TGTGCCAGTAGTAGAGGACAGGGGGCTTATTTAAATGAGCAGTTCTTC; CDR3: CASSRGQGAYLNEQFF; size: -; V: TRBV19; J: TRBJ2-1; D: TRBD1
DNA: TGTGCCAGCAGTCCTGGAGCCCAGGGGGCGGGTGGCTACACCTTC; CDR3: CASSPGAQGAGGYTF; size: -; V: TRBV28; J: TRBJ1-2; D: TRBD1
DNA: TGTGCCAGCAGTCCAGGGACAGGGGGCAATTCACCCCTCCACTTT; CDR3: CASSPGTGGNSPLHF; size: -; V: TRBV27; J: TRBJ1-6; D: TRBD1
DNA: TGTGCCAGCACCGGGACAGGGTATCACCACTTT; CDR3: CASTGTGYHHF; size: few; V: TRBV28; J: TRBJ1-6; D: TRBD1
DNA: TGCGCCAGCAGCCAAGAGCTAGCGGCCGGGGAGCTGTTTTTT; CDR3: CASSQELAAGELFF; size: -; V: TRBV4-1; J: TRBJ2-2; D: TRBD2
DNA: TGCAGTGCTAGATTTGCGAATACGCAGTATTTT; CDR3: CSARFANTQYF; size: -; V: TRBV20-1; J: TRBJ2-3; D: -
DNA: TGCAGTGCTAGTACTGTGGAGGCCTACAATGAGCAGTTCTTC; CDR3: CSASTVEAYNEQFF; size: -; V: TRBV20-1; J: TRBJ2-1; D: -
DNA: TGTGCCAGCAGCCAGGGGGCTAATGAAAAACTGTTTTTT; CDR3: CASSQGANEKLFF; size: once; V: TRBV7-2; J: TRBJ1-4; D: TRBD1
DNA: TGTGCCTGGAGTGTATACGGGGTTAATTCACCCCTCCACTTT; CDR3: CAWSVYGVNSPLHF; size: once; V: TRBV30; J: TRBJ1-6; D: -
DNA: TGTGCCAGCAGCGGGACAGGCGGGACCTACGAGCAGTACTTC; CDR3: CASSGTGGTYEQYF; size: -; V: TRBV6-5; J: TRBJ2-7; D: TRBD1
DNA: TGTGCCAGTAGTATCGGGGCTAGCGGGGCCGACAATGAGCAGTTCTTC; CDR3: CASSIGASGADNEQFF; size: -; V: TRBV19; J: TRBJ2-1; D: TRBD2
DNA: TGTGCCAGCAGTTACGTGGGAGGAAGGACTGAAGCTTTCTTT; CDR3: CASSYVGGRTEAFF; size: -; V: TRBV6-2/TRBV6-3; J: TRBJ1-1; D: -
DNA: TGTGCCAGCAGTTTGCTGCGGGACTACGAGCAGTACTTC; CDR3: CASSLLRDYEQYF; size: -; V: TRBV12-3/TRBV12-4; J: TRBJ2-7; D: -
DNA: TGCGCCAGCTCACCGACAGGGCGGAATGAAAAACTGTTTTTT; CDR3: CASSPTGRNEKLFF; size: once; V: TRBV5-1; J: TRBJ1-4; D: TRBD1
DNA: TGTGCCAGCAACTTCCGGGCTAGCTTCAATGAGCAGTTCTTC; CDR3: CASNFRASFNEQFF; size: -; V: TRBV6-5; J: TRBJ2-1; D: -
DNA: TGTGCCTGGAGGGAGGGCTACGAGCAGTACTTC; CDR3: CAWREGYEQYF; size: -; V: TRBV30; J: TRBJ2-7; D: -
DNA: TGTGCCAGCAGTTTATCAGGGACTAGGTCCTACAATGAGCAGTTCTTC; CDR3: CASSLSGTRSYNEQFF; size: -; V: TRBV28; J: TRBJ2-1; D: TRBD2
DNA: TGCGCCAGCAGCCAGACGGAAGGGGGCAGGTACGAGCAGTACTTC; CDR3: CASSQTEGGRYEQYF; size: -; V: TRBV4-1; J: TRBJ2-7; D: TRBD1
DNA: TGTGCCAGCAGCTTGGCGACTAGCGGGCTCTCCTACGAGCAGTACTTC; CDR3: CASSLATSGLSYEQYF; size: -; V: TRBV5-4; J: TRBJ2-7; D: TRBD2
DNA: TGCAGCGTTGTCAGTTCCGCGAACACCGGGGAGCTGTTTTTT; CDR3: CSVVSSANTGELFF; size: -; V: TRBV29-1; J: TRBJ2-2; D: -
DNA: TGTGCCAGCAGTGTGATTGGGGGAGGGCCCTACAATGAGCAGTTCTTC; CDR3: CASSVIGGGPYNEQFF; size: -; V: TRBV6-4; J: TRBJ2-1; D: TRBD2
DNA: TGTGCCAGCAGCCAATGGGGGGACAGGTCCTACGAGCAGTACTTC; CDR3: CASSQWGDRSYEQYF; size: -; V: TRBV3-1/TRBV3-2; J: TRBJ2-7; D: TRBD1
DNA: TGTGCCAGCAGTTACGCTCAGGGGAGGAACACTGAAGCTTTCTTT; CDR3: CASSYAQGRNTEAFF; size: -; V: TRBV6-5; J: TRBJ1-1; D: -
DNA: TGTGCCTGGAGTGGCGGAGGGTACTACGAGCAGTACTTC; CDR3: CAWSGGGYYEQYF; size: -; V: TRBV30; J: TRBJ2-7; D: -